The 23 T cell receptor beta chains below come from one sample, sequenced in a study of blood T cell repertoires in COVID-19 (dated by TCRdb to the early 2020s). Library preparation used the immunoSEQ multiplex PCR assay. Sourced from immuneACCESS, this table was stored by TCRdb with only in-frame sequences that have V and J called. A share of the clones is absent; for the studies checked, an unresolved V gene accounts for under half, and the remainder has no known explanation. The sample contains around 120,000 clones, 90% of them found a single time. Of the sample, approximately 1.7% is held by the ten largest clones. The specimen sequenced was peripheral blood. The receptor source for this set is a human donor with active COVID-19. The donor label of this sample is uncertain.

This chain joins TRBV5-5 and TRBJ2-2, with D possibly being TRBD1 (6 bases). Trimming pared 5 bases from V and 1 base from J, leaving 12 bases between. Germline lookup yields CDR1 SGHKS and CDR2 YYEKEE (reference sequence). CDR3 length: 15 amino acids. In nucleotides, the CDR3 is TGTGCCAGCAGTTCGGGACATGGGAACACCGGGGAGCTGTTTTTT. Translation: CASSSGHGNTGELFF.

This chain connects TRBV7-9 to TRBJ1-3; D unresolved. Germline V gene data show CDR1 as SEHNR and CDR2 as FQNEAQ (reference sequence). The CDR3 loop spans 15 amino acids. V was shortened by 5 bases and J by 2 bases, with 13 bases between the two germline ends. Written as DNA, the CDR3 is TGTGCCAGCAGCCCCCGTGGAGAGCCTGGAAACACCATATATTTT. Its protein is CASSPRGEPGNTIYF.

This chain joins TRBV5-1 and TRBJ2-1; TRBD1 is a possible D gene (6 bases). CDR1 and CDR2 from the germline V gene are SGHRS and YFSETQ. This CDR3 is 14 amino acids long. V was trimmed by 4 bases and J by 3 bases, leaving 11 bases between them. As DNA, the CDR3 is TGCGCCAGCAGCCCGCGGACAGACTACAATGAGCAGTTCTTC. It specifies CASSPRTDYNEQFF.

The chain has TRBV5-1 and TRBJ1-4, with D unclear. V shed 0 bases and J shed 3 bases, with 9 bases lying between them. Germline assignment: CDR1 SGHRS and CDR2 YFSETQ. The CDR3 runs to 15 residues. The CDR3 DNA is TGCGCCAGCAGCTTGGAACGGGGTCCTAATGAAAAACTGTTTTTT. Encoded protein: CASSLERGPNEKLFF. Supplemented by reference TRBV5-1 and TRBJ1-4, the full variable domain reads KAGVTQTPRYLIKTRGQQVTLSCSPISGHRSVSWYQQTPGQGLQFLFEYFSETQRNKGNFPGRFSGRQFSNSRSEMNVSTLELGDSALYLCASSLERGPNEKLFFGSGTQLSVL.

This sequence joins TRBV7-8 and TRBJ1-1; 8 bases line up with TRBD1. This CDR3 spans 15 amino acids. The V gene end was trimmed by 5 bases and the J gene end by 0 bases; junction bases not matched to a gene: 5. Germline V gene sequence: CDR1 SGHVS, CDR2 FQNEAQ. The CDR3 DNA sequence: TGTGCCAGCAGCGCGAACAGGGGGATGAACACTGAAGCTTTCTTT. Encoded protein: CASSANRGMNTEAFF.

The CDR3 sequence is CASSFRGYNEQFF. The CDR3 bases are TGTGCCAGCAGTTTTAGGGGCTACAATGAGCAGTTCTTC. The rearrangement links TRBV27 to TRBJ2-1; D may be TRBD1 (5 bases). CDR3 length: 13 residues. Germline V CDR1 and CDR2: MNHEY, SMNVEV (reference sequence). V lost 3 bases, J lost 3 bases, and 6 bases lay in between.

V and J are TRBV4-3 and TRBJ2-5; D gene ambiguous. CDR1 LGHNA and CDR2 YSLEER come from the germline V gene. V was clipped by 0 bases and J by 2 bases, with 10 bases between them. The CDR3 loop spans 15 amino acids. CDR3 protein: CASSQEWIQQETQYF. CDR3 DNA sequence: TGCGCCAGCAGCCAAGAATGGATACAGCAAGAGACCCAGTACTTC.

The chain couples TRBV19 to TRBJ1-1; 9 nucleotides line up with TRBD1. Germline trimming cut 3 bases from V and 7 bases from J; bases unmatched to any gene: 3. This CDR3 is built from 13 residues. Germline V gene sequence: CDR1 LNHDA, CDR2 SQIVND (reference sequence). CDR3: CASSIRTGVEAFF. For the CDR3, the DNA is TGTGCCAGTAGTATTAGGACAGGGGTTGAAGCTTTCTTT.

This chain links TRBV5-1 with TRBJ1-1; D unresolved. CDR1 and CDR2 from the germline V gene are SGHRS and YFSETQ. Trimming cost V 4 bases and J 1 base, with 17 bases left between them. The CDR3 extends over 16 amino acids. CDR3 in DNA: TGCGCCAGCAGCATAAACACGGCGGGAGGGAACACTGAAGCTTTCTTT. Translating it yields CASSINTAGGNTEAFF. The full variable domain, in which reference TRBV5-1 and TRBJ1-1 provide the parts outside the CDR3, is KAGVTQTPRYLIKTRGQQVTLSCSPISGHRSVSWYQQTPGQGLQFLFEYFSETQRNKGNFPGRFSGRQFSNSRSEMNVSTLELGDSALYLCASSINTAGGNTEAFFGQGTRLTVV.

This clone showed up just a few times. CDR3 amino acids: CASSMTGGNQPQHF. The DNA of the CDR3 is TGCGCCAGCAGTATGACAGGGGGCAATCAGCCCCAGCATTTT. V usage is TRBV10-2 and J usage is TRBJ1-5; TRBD1 matches 8 bases. Trimming took 5 bases from V and 2 from J; bases not matched to a gene: 2. The V gene's germline CDR1 is WSHSY and CDR2 SAAADI. The CDR3 totals 14 residues.

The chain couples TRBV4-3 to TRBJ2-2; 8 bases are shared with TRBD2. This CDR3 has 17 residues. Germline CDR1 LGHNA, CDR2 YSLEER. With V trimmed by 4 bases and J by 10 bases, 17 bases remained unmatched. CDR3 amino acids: CASSPGGGGLGSKELFF. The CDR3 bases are TGCGCCAGCAGCCCGGGAGGGGGTGGGTTGGGATCCAAGGAGCTGTTTTTT.

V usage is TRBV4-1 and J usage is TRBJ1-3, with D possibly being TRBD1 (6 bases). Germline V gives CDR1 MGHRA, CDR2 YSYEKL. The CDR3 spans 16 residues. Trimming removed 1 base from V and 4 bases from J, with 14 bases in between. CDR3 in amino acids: CASSQGTDRTGNTIYF. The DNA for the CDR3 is TGCGCCAGCAGCCAAGGGACAGACAGGACGGGAAACACCATATATTTT.

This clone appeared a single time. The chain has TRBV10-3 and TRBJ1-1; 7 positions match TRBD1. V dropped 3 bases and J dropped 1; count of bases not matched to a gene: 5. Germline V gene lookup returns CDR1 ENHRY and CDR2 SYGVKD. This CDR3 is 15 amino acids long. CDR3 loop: CAISDQQGTNTEAFF. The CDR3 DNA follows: TGTGCCATCAGTGACCAACAGGGGACGAACACTGAAGCTTTCTTT.

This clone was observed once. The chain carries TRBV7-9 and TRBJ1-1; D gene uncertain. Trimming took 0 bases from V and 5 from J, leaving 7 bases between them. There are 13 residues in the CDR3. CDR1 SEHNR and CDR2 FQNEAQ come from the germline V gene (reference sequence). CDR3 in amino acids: CASSLARTTEAFF. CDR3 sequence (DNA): TGTGCCAGCAGCTTAGCCCGAACAACTGAAGCTTTCTTT. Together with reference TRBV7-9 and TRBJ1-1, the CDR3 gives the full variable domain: DTGVSQNPRHKITKRGQNVTFRCDPISEHNRLYWYRQTLGQGPEFLTYFQNEAQLEKSRLLSDRFSAERPKGSFSTLEIQRTEQGDSAMYLCASSLARTTEAFFGQGTRLTVV.

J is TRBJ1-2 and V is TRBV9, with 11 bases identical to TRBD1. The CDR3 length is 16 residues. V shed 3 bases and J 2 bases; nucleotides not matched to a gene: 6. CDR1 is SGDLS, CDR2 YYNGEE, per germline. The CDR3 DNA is TGTGCCAGCAGCGGAAGGACAGGGGGCAGGAACTATGGCTACACCTTC. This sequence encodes CASSGRTGGRNYGYTF.

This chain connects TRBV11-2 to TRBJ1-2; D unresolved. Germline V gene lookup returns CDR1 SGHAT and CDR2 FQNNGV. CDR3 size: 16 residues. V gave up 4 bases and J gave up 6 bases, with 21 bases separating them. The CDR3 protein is CASSSDVRAMSHGYTF. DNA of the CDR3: TGTGCCAGCAGCTCAGACGTCCGCGCGATGTCCCATGGCTACACCTTC.

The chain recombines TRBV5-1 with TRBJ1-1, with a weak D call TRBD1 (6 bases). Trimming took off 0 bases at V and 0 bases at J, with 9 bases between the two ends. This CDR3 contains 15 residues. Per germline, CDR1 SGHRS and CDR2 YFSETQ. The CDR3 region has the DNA TGCGCCAGCAGCTTGGTCGCAGGGGTGAACACTGAAGCTTTCTTT. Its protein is CASSLVAGVNTEAFF.

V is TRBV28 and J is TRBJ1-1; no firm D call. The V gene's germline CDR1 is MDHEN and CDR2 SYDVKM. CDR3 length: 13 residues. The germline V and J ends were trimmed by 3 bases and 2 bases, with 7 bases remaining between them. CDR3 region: CASSFRHNTEAFF. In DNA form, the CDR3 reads TGTGCCAGCAGTTTTCGACACAACACTGAAGCTTTCTTT.

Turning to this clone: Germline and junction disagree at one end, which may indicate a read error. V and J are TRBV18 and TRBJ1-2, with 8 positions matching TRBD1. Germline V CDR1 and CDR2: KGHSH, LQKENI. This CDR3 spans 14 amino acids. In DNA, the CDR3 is TGTGCCAGCTCATCACCCGGACAGGGATATGGCTACACCTTC. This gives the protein CASSSPGQGYGYTF.

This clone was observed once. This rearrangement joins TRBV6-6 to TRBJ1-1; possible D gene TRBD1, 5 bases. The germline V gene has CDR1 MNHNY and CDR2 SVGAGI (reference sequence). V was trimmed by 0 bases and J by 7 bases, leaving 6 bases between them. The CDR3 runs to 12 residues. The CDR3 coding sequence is TGTGCCAGCAGTTACTCGGACAATGAAGCTTTCTTT. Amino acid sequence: CASSYSDNEAFF.

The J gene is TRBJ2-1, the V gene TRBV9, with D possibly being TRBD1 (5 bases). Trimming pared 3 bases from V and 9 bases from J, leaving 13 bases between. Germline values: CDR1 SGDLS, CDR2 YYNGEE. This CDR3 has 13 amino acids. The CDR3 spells CASSAHGQGEQFF. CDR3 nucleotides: TGTGCCAGCAGCGCCCACGGGCAGGGTGAGCAGTTCTTC. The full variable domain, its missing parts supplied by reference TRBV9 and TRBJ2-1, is DSGVTQTPKHLITATGQRVTLRCSPRSGDLSVYWYQQSLDQGLQFLIQYYNGEERAKGNILERFSAQQFPDLHSELNLSSLELGDSALYFCASSAHGQGEQFFGPGTRLTVL.

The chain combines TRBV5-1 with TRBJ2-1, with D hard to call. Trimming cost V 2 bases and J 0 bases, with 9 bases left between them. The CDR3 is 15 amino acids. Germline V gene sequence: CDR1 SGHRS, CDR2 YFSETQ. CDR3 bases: TGCGCCAGCAGCTTCATTACGAGCTCCTACAATGAGCAGTTCTTC. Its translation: CASSFITSSYNEQFF. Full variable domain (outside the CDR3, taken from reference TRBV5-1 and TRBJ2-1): KAGVTQTPRYLIKTRGQQVTLSCSPISGHRSVSWYQQTPGQGLQFLFEYFSETQRNKGNFPGRFSGRQFSNSRSEMNVSTLELGDSALYLCASSFITSSYNEQFFGPGTRLTVL.

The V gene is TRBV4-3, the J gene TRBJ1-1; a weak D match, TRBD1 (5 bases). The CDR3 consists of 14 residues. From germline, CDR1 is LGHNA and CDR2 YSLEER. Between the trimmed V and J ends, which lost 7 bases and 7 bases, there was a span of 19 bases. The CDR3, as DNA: TGCGCCAGCAATCCGGCGGAGGGGCTTGGTGAAGCTTTCTTT. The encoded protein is CASNPAEGLGEAFF.